The sequence of this T cell receptor beta chain was determined in a study of identical twins. The sample holds a few counts of this clonotype. The length of the CDR3 is 16 residues. In germline, CDR1 is DFQATT, CDR2 SNEGSKA (reference sequence). Trimming shortened V by 0 bases and J by 0 bases, and 9 bases separated the two germline ends. TCRdb reanalysed the 5' RACE reads using MiXCR and keeps one entry per CDR3 protein. The sample has some 570,000 distinct CDR3 sequences; approximately 20% are singletons. These sequences were also reported in another study, on yellow fever vaccine responses in identical twins.

The TCR originated in a woman younger than 35 in good health. What was sequenced was CD4+ T cells sorted from blood. The chain employs TRBV20-1 and TRBJ1-6; D gene uncertain. The DNA of the CDR3 is TGCAGTGCTAGAGAGGGAGTGAGCTCCTATAATTCACCCCTCCACTTT. Protein sequence: CSAREGVSSYNSPLHF.